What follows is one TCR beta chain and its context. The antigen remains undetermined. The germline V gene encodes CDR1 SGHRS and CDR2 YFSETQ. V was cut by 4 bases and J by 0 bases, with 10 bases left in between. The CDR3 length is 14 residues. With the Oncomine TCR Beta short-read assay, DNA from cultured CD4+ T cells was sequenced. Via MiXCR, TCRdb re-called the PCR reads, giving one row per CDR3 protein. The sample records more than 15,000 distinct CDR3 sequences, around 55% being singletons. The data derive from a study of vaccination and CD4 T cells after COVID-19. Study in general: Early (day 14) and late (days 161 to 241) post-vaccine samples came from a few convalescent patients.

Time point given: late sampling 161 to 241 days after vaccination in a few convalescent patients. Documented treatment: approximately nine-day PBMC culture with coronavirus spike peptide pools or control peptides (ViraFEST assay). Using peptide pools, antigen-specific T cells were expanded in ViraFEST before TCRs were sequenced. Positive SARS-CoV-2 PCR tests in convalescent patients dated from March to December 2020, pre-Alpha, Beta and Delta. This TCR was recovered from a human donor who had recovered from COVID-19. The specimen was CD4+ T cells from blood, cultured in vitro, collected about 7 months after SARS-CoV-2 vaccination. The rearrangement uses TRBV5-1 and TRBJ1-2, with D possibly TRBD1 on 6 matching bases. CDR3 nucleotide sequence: TGCGCCAGCAGCCCCGGACAGCCTAACTATGGCTACACCTTC. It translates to CASSPGQPNYGYTF.